The source of this TCR beta chain is a study of Graves' ophthalmopathy and Graves' hyperthyroidism. CDR1 is SQVTM and CDR2 is ANQGSEA in the germline V gene. The germline V and J ends were trimmed by 4 bases and 4 bases, with 10 bases remaining between them. The CDR3 runs to 12 residues. For repertoire sequencing, the TCR beta CDR3 regions were amplified from RNA transcripts. The first round was an RT-PCR with HTBI primers, and the second round was a multiplex PCR. MiXCR, applied by TCRdb to the multiplex PCR reads, yields one record per CDR3 protein. The sample lists 200,000 to 250,000 distinct CDR3 sequences; about 22% were seen once.

The clonotype originates from a woman between 50 and 59 years old with Graves' ophthalmopathy. The rearrangement links TRBV29-1 to TRBJ1-1; D perhaps matches TRBD1 (6 bases). Sample: peripheral blood. The CDR3 bases are TGCAGCGTTGCGACAGGTGCCACTGAAGCTTTCTTT. Its protein product is CSVATGATEAFF.